This is a list of T cell receptor beta chains from one sample in a study of T cells in Graves' hyperthyroidism and ophthalmopathy. MiXCR, applied by TCRdb to the multiplex PCR reads, yields one record per CDR3 protein. This table holds about 59,000 distinct CDR3 sequences, about 50% found once. Sequenced sample: blood. All receptors come from a woman in her sixties or seventies with Graves' ophthalmopathy. The CDR3 runs from the conserved cysteine through the conserved F or W. D genes are given only for firm matches. Size is stated for part of the rows, as once, few or many counts, or as a class when the clone is expanded.

>TRBJ2-1|-|-|TRBV10-3
CAISEGLIADQPQHFGDGHEQFF
-
>TRBJ2-1|-|-|TRBV5-6
CASSKDRNNEQFF
TGTGCCAGCAGCAAGGACAGAAACAATGAGCAGTTCTTC
>TRBJ2-3|-|TRBD2|TRBV7-2
CASSLVGVAGGYNEQYF
TGTGCCAGCAGCTTAGTGGGGGTAGCGGGAGGGTACAATGAGCAGTATTTT
>TRBJ1-4|many|-|TRBV20-1
CSARFTQNNEKLFF
TGCAGTGCTAGGTTTACGCAGAATAATGAAAAACTGTTTTTT
>TRBJ2-3|many|-|TRBV20-1
CSARDRLALLQYF
TGCAGTGCTAGAGATCGTCTAGCTCTTTTGCAGTATTTT
>TRBJ2-1|-|TRBD2|TRBV4-1
CASSQVTGGAFNEQFF
TGCGCCAGCAGCCAAGTAACGGGGGGGGCCTTCAATGAGCAGTTCTTC
>TRBJ1-2|-|-|TRBV12-3/TRBV12-4
CASSPGQSAGYTF
TGTGCCAGCAGTCCCGGTCAGTCGGCCGGCTACACCTTC
>TRBJ2-1|-|TRBD2|TRBV20-1
CSVSGGPRNEQFF
TGCAGTGTGAGCGGGGGACCACGCAATGAGCAGTTCTTC
>TRBJ2-7|-|-|TRBV20-1
CSARGAPPCSYEQYF
TGCAGTGCTAGGGGTGCACCACCGTGCTCCTACGAGCAGTACTTC
>TRBJ2-5|many|-|TRBV7-3
CASSLWQEETQYF
TGTGCCAGCAGCTTATGGCAGGAAGAGACCCAGTACTTC
>TRBJ1-6|medium-sized|-|TRBV15
CATSRDVGAPLHF
TGTGCCACCAGCAGAGATGTCGGGGCACCCCTCCACTTT
>TRBJ2-7|many|TRBD2|TRBV20-1
CSASYGGADYEQYF
TGCAGTGCTTCATACGGGGGGGCGGACTACGAGCAGTACTTC
>TRBJ2-3|once|TRBD1|TRBV20-1
CSAKQGGSTDTQYF
TGCAGTGCTAAACAGGGGGGAAGCACAGATACGCAGTATTTT
>TRBJ1-1|-|TRBD1|TRBV6-4
CASSRSTGTVAFF
TGTGCCAGCAGTCGCAGCACCGGGACAGTGGCTTTCTTT
>TRBJ2-6|medium-sized|TRBD1|TRBV25-1
CASSEDRGYSGANVLTF
TGTGCCAGCAGTGAGGACAGGGGTTACTCTGGGGCCAACGTCCTGACTTTC
>TRBJ2-7|many|TRBD2|TRBV20-1
CSAKTSGGTYEQYF
TGCAGTGCTAAAACTAGCGGGGGCACCTACGAGCAGTACTTC
>TRBJ1-6|-|-|TRBV6-1
CASRDNSPLHF
TGTGCCAGCAGGGATAATTCACCCCTCCACTTT
>TRBJ1-1|-|TRBD1|TRBV12-3/TRBV12-4
CASSSGQGAKGNTEAFF
TGTGCCAGCAGTTCGGGACAGGGGGCGAAGGGGAACACTGAAGCTTTCTTT
>TRBJ1-1|many|-|TRBV30
CAWKLQANTEAFF
TGTGCCTGGAAGCTACAGGCGAACACTGAAGCTTTCTTT
>TRBJ2-5|-|-|TRBV7-9
CASSPRQTGEGETQYF
TGTGCCAGCAGCCCTAGGCAGACAGGGGAGGGAGAGACCCAGTACTTC
>TRBJ2-5|-|TRBD2|TRBV7-7
CASSLSTSGETQYF
TGTGCTAGCAGCTTAAGTACTAGCGGGGAGACCCAGTACTTC
>TRBJ1-2|many|TRBD1|TRBV12-3/TRBV12-4
CASSPWTGDMGSGYTF
TGTGCCAGCAGTCCATGGACAGGGGACATGGGGTCGGGCTACACCTTC
>TRBJ2-1|-|-|TRBV29-1
CSVNGAGVVRPAADNEQFF
TGCAGCGTCAACGGGGCAGGGGTGGTTCGACCAGCGGCCGACAATGAGCAGTTCTTC
>TRBJ2-2|many|-|TRBV7-2
CASSLDFLAGELFF
TGTGCCAGCAGCTTAGACTTCCTCGCCGGGGAGCTGTTTTTT
>TRBJ1-6|-|TRBD1|TRBV19
CASQGDRENSPLHF
TGCGCCAGCCAGGGGGACAGGGAGAATTCACCCCTCCACTTT
>TRBJ1-2|-|TRBD1|TRBV29-1
CSVTGVGGAHYGYTF
TGCAGCGTTACAGGGGTAGGGGGAGCCCACTATGGCTACACCTTC
>TRBJ1-1|few|-|TRBV24-1
CATSVGEGTEAFF
TGTGCCACCAGTGTTGGGGAGGGCACTGAAGCTTTCTTT
>TRBJ1-4|many|-|TRBV5-1
CASSLAGSDDEKLFF
TGCGCCAGCAGCTTGGCAGGGTCGGATGATGAAAAACTGTTTTTT
>TRBJ2-5|many|-|TRBV12-3/TRBV12-4
CASSFRVGPQETQYF
TGTGCCAGCAGTTTTCGAGTGGGGCCTCAAGAGACCCAGTACTTC
>TRBJ2-5|few|TRBD1|TRBV10-1
CASSEGQGLGTQYF
TGCGCCAGCAGTGAGGGACAGGGTTTGGGGACCCAGTACTTC
>TRBJ2-2|-|-|TRBV25-1
CASVDASNTGELFF
TGTGCCAGCGTCGACGCCTCGAACACCGGGGAGCTGTTTTTT
>TRBJ2-7|-|TRBD2|TRBV20-1
CSAREPSAGLARQYF
TGCAGTGCTAGAGAGCCCTCGGCGGGACTAGCGAGGCAGTACTTC
>TRBJ2-3|-|-|TRBV10-1
CASSEIQGGTDTQYF
TGCGCCAGCAGTGAAATACAGGGAGGCACAGATACGCAGTATTTT
>TRBJ1-6|medium-sized|-|TRBV7-9
CASSLQGNSPLHF
TGTGCCAGCAGCTTACAGGGAAATTCACCCCTCCACTTT
>TRBJ2-1|-|-|TRBV10-3
CAISETSRGNEQFF
TGTGCCATCAGTGAAACTTCACGCGGCAATGAGCAGTTCTTC
>TRBJ2-7|many|TRBD1|TRBV9
CASSEGTGDYEQYF
TGTGCCAGCAGCGAGGGGACAGGTGACTACGAGCAGTACTTC
>TRBJ2-7|many|TRBD2|TRBV19
CASSIGGLAGTYEQYF
TGTGCCAGTAGTATAGGCGGTCTAGCGGGGACCTACGAGCAGTACTTC
>TRBJ1-1|-|TRBD1|TRBV3-1
CASSTGTGDVFF
TGTGCCAGCAGTACCGGGACAGGGGACGTTTTCTTT
>TRBJ2-2|-|-|TRBV20-1
CSARARQGGRLANTGELFF
TGCAGTGCTAGAGCTCGGCAGGGGGGGAGGCTAGCCAACACCGGGGAGCTGTTTTTT
>TRBJ2-2|many|-|TRBV25-1
CASSGGIGELFF
TGTGCCAGCAGTGGTGGAATTGGGGAGCTGTTTTTT
>TRBJ2-5|-|-|TRBV24-1
CATSGRQGIQETQYF
TGTGCCACCAGTGGACGGCAGGGGATCCAAGAGACCCAGTACTTC
>TRBJ1-6|many|TRBD1|TRBV20-1
CSARAPVSLTGGLSPLHF
TGCAGTGCTAGGGCTCCCGTTTCCTTGACAGGGGGTTTGTCACCCCTCCACTTT
>TRBJ2-7|-|TRBD1|TRBV20-1
CSATKPGQGSGELYF
TGCAGTGCTACGAAGCCGGGACAGGGGTCCGGGGAGCTGTACTTC
>TRBJ2-1|-|-|TRBV29-1
CSPEYLNEQFF
TGCAGCCCTGAGTACCTCAATGAGCAGTTCTTC
>TRBJ1-1|-|-|TRBV2
CASGIDSMNTEAFF
TGTGCCAGTGGGATTGACAGCATGAACACTGAAGCTTTCTTT
>TRBJ2-3|few|-|TRBV15
CATSREAYNEQYF
TGTGCCACCAGCAGAGAGGCATACAATGAGCAGTATTTT
>TRBJ1-2|many|TRBD1|TRBV14
CASSQADRGPYGYTF
TGTGCCAGCAGCCAAGCAGACAGGGGCCCCTATGGCTACACCTTC
>TRBJ2-3|-|-|TRBV19
CASSIGSSTDRQYF
TGTGCCAGTAGTATCGGGAGTAGCACAGATAGGCAGTATTTT
>TRBJ1-2|-|-|TRBV7-9
CASSLLMAGGHDGYTF
TGTGCCAGCAGCTTACTTATGGCGGGAGGGCACGATGGCTACACCTTC
>TRBJ2-2|many|TRBD1|TRBV7-9
CASSFDRVIAGELFF
TGTGCCAGCAGCTTTGACAGGGTGATCGCCGGGGAGCTGTTTTTT
>TRBJ2-2|few|-|TRBV18
CASSPQPQGRSGELFF
TGTGCCAGCTCACCTCAACCCCAGGGGCGCTCCGGGGAGCTGTTTTTT
>TRBJ2-2|-|TRBD1|TRBV24-1
CATSIQGTGELFF
TGTGCCACCAGTATACAGGGGACCGGGGAGCTGTTTTTT
>TRBJ2-1|-|TRBD2|TRBV20-1
CSAKTSGRDNEQFF
TGCAGTGCTAAAACTAGCGGGAGGGACAATGAGCAGTTCTTC
>TRBJ2-5|-|TRBD2|TRBV7-6
CASSHGTSGGETQYF
TGTGCCAGCAGCCACGGGACTAGCGGGGGGGAGACCCAGTACTTC
>TRBJ1-6|once|-|TRBV7-2
CASSLSSGFSPLHF
TGTGCCAGCAGCTTAAGCTCAGGGTTTTCACCCCTCCACTTT